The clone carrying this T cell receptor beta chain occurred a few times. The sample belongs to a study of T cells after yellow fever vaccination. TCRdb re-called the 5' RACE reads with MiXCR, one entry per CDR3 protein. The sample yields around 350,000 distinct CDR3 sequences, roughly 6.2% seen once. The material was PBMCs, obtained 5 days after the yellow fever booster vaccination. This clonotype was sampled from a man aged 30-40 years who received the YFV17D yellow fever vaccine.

The CDR3, as DNA: TGTGCCAGCAGGGGGTCAAACTCTGGGGCCAACGTCCTGACTTTC. Translation: CASRGSNSGANVLTF. The chain uses TRBV2 and TRBJ2-6; no firm D call. The CDR3 spans 15 residues. The V end was cut by 6 bases, the J end by 0 bases, with 9 bases between. Germline V CDR1 and CDR2: SNHLY, FYNNEI.